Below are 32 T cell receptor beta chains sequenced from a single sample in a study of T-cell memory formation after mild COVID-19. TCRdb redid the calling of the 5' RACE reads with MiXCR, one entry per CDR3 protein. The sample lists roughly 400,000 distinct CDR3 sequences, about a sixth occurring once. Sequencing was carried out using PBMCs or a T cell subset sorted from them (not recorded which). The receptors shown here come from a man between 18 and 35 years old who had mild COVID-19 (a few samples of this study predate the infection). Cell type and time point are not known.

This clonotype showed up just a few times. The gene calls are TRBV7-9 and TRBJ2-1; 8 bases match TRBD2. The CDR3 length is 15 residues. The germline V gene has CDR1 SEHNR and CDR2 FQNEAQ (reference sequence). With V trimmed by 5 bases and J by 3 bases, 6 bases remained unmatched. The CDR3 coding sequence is TGTGCCAGCAGCACCGGGGGGACTAGCTACAATGAGCAGTTCTTC. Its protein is CASSTGGTSYNEQFF.

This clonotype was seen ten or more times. The CDR3 protein is CASSMGGQGTYEQYF. In nucleotides, the CDR3 is TGTGCCAGCAGCATGGGGGGTCAGGGAACCTACGAGCAGTACTTC. The chain recombines TRBV12-3 or TRBV12-4 with TRBJ2-7, with D possibly matching TRBD2 (6 bases). The germline V and J ends were trimmed by 6 bases and 2 bases, with 17 bases remaining between them. The CDR3 sequence is 15 residues long.

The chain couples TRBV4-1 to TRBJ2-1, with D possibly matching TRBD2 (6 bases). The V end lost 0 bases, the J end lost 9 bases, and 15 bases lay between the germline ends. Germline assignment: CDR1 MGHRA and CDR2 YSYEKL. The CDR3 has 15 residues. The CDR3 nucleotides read TGCGCCAGCAGCCAAGATTGGGCGGAGGGGAGTGAGCAGTTCTTC. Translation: CASSQDWAEGSEQFF.

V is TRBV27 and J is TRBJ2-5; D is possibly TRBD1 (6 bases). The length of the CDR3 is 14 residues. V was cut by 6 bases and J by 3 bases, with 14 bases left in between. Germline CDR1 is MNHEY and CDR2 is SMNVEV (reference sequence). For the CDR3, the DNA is TGTGCCAGCAGACCTTACAGGGCCGAAGAGACCCAGTACTTC. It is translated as CASRPYRAEETQYF.

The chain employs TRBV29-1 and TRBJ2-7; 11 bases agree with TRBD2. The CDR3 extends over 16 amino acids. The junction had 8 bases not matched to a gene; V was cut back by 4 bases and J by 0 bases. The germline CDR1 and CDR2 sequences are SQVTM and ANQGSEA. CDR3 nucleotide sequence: TGCAGCGTTGTTGGGTTAACTAGCGGGGGCTCCTACGAGCAGTACTTC. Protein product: CSVVGLTSGGSYEQYF.

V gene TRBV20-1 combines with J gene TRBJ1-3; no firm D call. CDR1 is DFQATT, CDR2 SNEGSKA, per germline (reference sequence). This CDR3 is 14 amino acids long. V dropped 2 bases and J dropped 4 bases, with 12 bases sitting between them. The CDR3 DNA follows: TGCAGTGCTAGACCGGGAACCAGCGGAAACACCATATATTTT. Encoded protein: CSARPGTSGNTIYF.

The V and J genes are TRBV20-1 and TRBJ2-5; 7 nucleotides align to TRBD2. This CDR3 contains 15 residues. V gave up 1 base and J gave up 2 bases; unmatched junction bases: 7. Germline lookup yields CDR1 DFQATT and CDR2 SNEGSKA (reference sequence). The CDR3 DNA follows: TGCAGTGCTAGAGGGGGGGGGACTTATCAAGAGACCCAGTACTTC. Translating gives CSARGGGTYQETQYF.

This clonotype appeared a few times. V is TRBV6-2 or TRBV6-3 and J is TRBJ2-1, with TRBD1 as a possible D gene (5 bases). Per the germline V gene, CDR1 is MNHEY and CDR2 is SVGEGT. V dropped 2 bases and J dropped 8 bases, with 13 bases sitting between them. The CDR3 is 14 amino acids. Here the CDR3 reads CASSYPQGIHEQFF. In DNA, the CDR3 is TGTGCCAGCAGTTACCCGCAGGGTATCCATGAGCAGTTCTTC.

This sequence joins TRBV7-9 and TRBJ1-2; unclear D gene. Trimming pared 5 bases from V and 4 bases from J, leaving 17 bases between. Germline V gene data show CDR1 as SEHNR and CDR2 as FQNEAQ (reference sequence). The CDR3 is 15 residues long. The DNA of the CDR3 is TGTGCCAGCAGCCCCACTTTGAGCCAGATCTATGGCTACACCTTC. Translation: CASSPTLSQIYGYTF.

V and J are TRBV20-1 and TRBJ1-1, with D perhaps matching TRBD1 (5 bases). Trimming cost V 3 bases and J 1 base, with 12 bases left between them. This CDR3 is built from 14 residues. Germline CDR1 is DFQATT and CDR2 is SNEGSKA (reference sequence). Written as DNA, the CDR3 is TGCAGTGCTAGCCTCCCACAGGAGAACACTGAAGCTTTCTTT. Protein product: CSASLPQENTEAFF.

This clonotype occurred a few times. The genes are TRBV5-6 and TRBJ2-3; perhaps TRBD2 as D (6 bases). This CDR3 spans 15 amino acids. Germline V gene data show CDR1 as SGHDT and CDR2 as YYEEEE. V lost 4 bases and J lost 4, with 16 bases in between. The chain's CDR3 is CASSVGTPGADTQYF. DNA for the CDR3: TGTGCCAGCAGCGTGGGGACTCCCGGAGCAGATACGCAGTATTTT. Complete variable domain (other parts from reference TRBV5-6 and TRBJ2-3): DAGVTQSPTHLIKTRGQQVTLRCSPKSGHDTVSWYQQALGQGPQFIFQYYEEEERQRGNFPDRFSGHQFPNYSSELNVNALLLGDSALYLCASSVGTPGADTQYFGPGTRLTVL.

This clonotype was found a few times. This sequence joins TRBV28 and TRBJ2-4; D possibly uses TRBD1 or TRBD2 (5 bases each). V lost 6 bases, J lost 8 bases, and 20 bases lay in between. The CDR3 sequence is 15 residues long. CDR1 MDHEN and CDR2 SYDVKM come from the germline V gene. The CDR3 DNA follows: TGTGCCAGCAGCCCTTCGGGACCTATGGGGGACATTCAGTACTTC. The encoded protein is CASSPSGPMGDIQYF. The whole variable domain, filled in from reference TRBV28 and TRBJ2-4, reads DVKVTQSSRYLVKRTGEKVFLECVQDMDHENMFWYRQDPGLGLRLIYFSYDVKMKEKGDIPEGYSVSREKKERFSLILESASTNQTSMYLCASSPSGPMGDIQYFGAGTRLSVL.

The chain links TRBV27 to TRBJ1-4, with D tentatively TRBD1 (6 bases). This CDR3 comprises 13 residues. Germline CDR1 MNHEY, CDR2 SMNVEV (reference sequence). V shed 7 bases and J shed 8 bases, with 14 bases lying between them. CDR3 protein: CASKFAGAEKLFF. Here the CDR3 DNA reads TGTGCCAGCAAGTTCGCGGGGGCCGAAAAACTGTTTTTT.

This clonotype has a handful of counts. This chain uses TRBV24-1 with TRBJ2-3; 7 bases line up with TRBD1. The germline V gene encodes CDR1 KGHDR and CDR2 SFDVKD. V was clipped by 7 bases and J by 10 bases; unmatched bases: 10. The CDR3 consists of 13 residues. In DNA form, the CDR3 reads TGTGCCACCAGACCCAACAGGGGCTTGGCGCAGTATTTT. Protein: CATRPNRGLAQYF.

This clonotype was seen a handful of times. The CDR3 DNA reads TGTGCCAGCAGTGAAATGGCAGGGGACACTGAAGCTTTCTTT. Its translation: CASSEMAGDTEAFF. The chain carries TRBV6-1 and TRBJ1-1, with D tentatively TRBD1 (6 bases). The length of the CDR3 is 14 residues. Trimming left V 2 bases short and J 3 bases short, with 10 bases between. Germline V CDR1 and CDR2: MNHNS, SASEGT.

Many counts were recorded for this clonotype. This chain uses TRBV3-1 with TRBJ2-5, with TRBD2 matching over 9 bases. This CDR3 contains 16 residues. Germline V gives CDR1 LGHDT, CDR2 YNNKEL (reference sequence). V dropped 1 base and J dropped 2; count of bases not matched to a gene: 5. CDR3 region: CASSQVLAGLQETQYF. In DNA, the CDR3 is TGTGCCAGCAGCCAAGTCCTAGCGGGGTTGCAAGAGACCCAGTACTTC.

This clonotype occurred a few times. The CDR3 protein is CSAREGQGVYEQYV. The DNA of the CDR3 is TGCAGTGCTAGAGAGGGGCAGGGAGTCTACGAGCAGTACGTC. This chain connects TRBV20-1 to TRBJ2-7, with D possibly being TRBD1 or TRBD2 (5 bases each). Germline V gene sequence: CDR1 DFQATT, CDR2 SNEGSKA (reference sequence). V was pared by 0 bases and J by 3 bases, with 12 bases between. The CDR3 loop spans 14 amino acids.

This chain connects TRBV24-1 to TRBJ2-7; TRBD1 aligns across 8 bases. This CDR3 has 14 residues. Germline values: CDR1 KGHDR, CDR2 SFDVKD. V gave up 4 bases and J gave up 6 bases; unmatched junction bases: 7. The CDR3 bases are TGTGCCACCAGTGACTCACAGGGGGTCGGCGAGCAGTACTTC. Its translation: CATSDSQGVGEQYF.

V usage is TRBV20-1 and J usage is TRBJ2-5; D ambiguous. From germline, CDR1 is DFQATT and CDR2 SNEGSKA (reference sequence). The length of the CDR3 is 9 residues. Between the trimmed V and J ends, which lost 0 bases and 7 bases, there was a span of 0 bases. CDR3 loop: CSARETQYF. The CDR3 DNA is TGCAGTGCTAGAGAGACCCAGTACTTC.

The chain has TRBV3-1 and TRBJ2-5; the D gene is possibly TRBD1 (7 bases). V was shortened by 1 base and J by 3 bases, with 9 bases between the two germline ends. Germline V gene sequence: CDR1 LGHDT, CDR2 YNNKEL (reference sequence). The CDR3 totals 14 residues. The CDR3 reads CASSQVRGEETQYF. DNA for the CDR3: TGTGCCAGCAGCCAAGTCAGGGGGGAAGAGACCCAGTACTTC.

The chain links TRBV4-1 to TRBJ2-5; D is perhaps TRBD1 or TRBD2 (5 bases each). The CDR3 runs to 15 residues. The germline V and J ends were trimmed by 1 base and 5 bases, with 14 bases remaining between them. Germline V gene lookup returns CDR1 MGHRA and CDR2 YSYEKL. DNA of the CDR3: TGCGCCAGCAGCCAAGGTGGGGCTTGGGAGGAGACCCAGTACTTC. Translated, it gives CASSQGGAWEETQYF.

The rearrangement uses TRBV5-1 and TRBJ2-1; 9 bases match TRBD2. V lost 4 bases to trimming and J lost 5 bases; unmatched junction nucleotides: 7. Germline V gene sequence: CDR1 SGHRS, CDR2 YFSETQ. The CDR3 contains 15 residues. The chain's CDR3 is CASSRSGGWNNEQFF. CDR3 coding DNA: TGCGCCAGCAGCCGCAGCGGGGGGTGGAACAATGAGCAGTTCTTC. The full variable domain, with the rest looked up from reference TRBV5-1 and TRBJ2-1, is KAGVTQTPRYLIKTRGQQVTLSCSPISGHRSVSWYQQTPGQGLQFLFEYFSETQRNKGNFPGRFSGRQFSNSRSEMNVSTLELGDSALYLCASSRSGGWNNEQFFGPGTRLTVL.

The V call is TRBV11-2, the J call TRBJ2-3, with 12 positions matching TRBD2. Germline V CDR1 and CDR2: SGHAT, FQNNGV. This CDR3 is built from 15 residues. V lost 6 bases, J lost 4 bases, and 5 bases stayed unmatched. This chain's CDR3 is CASRWTSGASDTQYF. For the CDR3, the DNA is TGTGCCAGCAGATGGACTAGCGGGGCTTCAGATACGCAGTATTTT.

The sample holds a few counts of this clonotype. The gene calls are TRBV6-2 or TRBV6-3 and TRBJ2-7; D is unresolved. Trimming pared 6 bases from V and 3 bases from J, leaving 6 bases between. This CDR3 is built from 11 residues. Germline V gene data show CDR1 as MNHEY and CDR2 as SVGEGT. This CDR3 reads CASRGRYEQYF. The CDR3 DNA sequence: TGTGCCAGCAGAGGACGCTACGAGCAGTACTTC.

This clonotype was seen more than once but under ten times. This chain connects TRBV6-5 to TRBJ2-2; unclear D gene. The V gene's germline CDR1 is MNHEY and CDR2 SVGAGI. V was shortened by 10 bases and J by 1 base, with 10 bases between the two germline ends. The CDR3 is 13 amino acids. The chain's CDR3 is CATSDGNTGELFF. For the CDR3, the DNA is TGTGCCACCTCGGACGGGAACACCGGGGAGCTGTTTTTT.

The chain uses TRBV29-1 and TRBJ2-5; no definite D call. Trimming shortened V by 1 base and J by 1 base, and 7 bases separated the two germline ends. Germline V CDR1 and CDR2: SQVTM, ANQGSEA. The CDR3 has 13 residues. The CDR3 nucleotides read TGCAGCGTTGAAGTCCAGTCCCAAGAGACCCAGTACTTC. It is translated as CSVEVQSQETQYF.

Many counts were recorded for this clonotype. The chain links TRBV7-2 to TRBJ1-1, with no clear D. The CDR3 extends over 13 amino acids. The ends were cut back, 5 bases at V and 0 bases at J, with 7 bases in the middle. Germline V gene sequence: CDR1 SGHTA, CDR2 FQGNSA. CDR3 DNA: TGTGCCAGCAGCACCGGCCTGAACACTGAAGCTTTCTTT. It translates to CASSTGLNTEAFF.

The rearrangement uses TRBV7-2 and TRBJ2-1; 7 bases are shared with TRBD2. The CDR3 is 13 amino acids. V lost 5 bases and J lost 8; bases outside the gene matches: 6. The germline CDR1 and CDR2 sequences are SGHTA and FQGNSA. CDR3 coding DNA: TGTGCCAGCAGCCCTGGACTAGTAGATGAGCAGTTCTTC. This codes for CASSPGLVDEQFF.

This chain's CDR3 is CASSLAGGQIYTGELFF. The DNA of the CDR3 is TGCGCCAGCAGCTTGGCCGGGGGACAGATATACACCGGGGAGCTGTTTTTT. The J gene is TRBJ2-2, the V gene TRBV5-1; D may be TRBD1 (7 bases). V was trimmed by 0 bases and J by 3 bases, leaving 15 bases between them. From germline, CDR1 is SGHRS and CDR2 YFSETQ. This CDR3 is 17 amino acids long. The full variable domain, completed using reference TRBV5-1 and TRBJ2-2, is KAGVTQTPRYLIKTRGQQVTLSCSPISGHRSVSWYQQTPGQGLQFLFEYFSETQRNKGNFPGRFSGRQFSNSRSEMNVSTLELGDSALYLCASSLAGGQIYTGELFFGEGSRLTVL.

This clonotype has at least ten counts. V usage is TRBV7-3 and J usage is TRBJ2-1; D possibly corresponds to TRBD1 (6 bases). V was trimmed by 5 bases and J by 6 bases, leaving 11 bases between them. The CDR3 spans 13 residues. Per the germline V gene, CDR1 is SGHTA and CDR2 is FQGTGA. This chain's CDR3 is CASSAQGPNEQFF. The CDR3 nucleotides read TGTGCCAGCAGCGCCCAGGGGCCCAATGAGCAGTTCTTC.

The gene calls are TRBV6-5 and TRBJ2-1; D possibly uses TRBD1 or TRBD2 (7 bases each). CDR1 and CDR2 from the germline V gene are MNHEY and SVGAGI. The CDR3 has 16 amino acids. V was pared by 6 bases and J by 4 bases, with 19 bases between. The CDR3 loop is CASSRRDSGAYNEQFF. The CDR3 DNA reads TGTGCCAGCAGCCGCAGGGACAGCGGGGCTTACAATGAGCAGTTCTTC.

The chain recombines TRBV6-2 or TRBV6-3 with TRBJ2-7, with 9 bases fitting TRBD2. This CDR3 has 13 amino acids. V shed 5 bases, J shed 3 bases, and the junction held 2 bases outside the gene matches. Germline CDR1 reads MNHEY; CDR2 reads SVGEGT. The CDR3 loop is CASSVAGDYEQYF. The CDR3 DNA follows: TGTGCCAGCAGTGTAGCGGGGGACTACGAGCAGTACTTC.